Shown below are 29 T cell receptor beta chains from a single sample sequenced in a study of T-cell memory formation after mild COVID-19 (dated by TCRdb to the early 2020s). The library was generated by 5' RACE. For sequencing, an Illumina NovaSeq 6000 was employed. The public sequencing data were trimmed at Q25 with fastp and processed into clonotypes with MiXCR by TCRdb, which kept only in-frame beta chains. Rows matching on CDR3 protein sequence are summarized as one entry with the most common DNA and genes. In this sample the table shows 300,000 to 350,000 distinct CDR3 sequences, approximately 13% of which occur a single time. 22% of the sample is taken by the ten largest. What was sequenced was PBMCs or a T cell subset sorted from them (not recorded which). These receptors came from a man between 18 and 29 years old who had mild COVID-19 (a few samples of this study predate the infection). The sample titles of this study are shuffled in the database, so cell type and time point are left out; the donor was told from shared clones.

This clonotype came up many times. The genes are TRBV2 and TRBJ1-5; D is unclear. The V end was cut by 6 bases, the J end by 4 bases, with 16 bases between. This CDR3 contains 15 residues. Per germline, CDR1 SNHLY and CDR2 FYNNEI. Written as DNA, the CDR3 is TGTGCCAGCAGAGACCCTGGACGGGCAAATCAGCCCCAGCATTTT. This encodes CASRDPGRANQPQHF.

The chain has TRBV2 and TRBJ2-7; TRBD1 is a possible D gene (6 bases). Trimming cost V 5 bases and J 9 bases, with 17 bases left between them. The CDR3 totals 13 residues. CDR1 and CDR2 (germline): SNHLY, FYNNEI. The CDR3 region has the DNA TGTGCCAGCAGTCGCCGGGACATGAGGGTGCAGTACTTC. Protein product: CASSRRDMRVQYF.

This clonotype was found a few times. This chain links TRBV20-1 with TRBJ2-3; 7 bases align to TRBD2. J gave up 1 base and V 5 bases, and 6 bases lay outside the gene matches. The CDR3 loop spans 14 amino acids. Germline V gene sequence: CDR1 DFQATT, CDR2 SNEGSKA (reference sequence). The CDR3 loop reads CSAALLAGTDTQYF. The CDR3 DNA reads as TGCAGTGCTGCCCTTCTAGCGGGCACAGATACGCAGTATTTT.

The J gene is TRBJ1-4, the V gene TRBV20-1, with D possibly being TRBD1 (6 bases). The CDR3 totals 12 residues. The V and J ends lost 3 bases and 8 bases respectively, with 10 bases between them. From germline, CDR1 is DFQATT and CDR2 SNEGSKA (reference sequence). CDR3 nucleotide sequence: TGCAGTGCTAGTAGCCAGGGGGAAAAACTGTTTTTT. Its translation is CSASSQGEKLFF.

This clonotype was counted between two and nine times. V is TRBV4-3 and J is TRBJ2-4, with TRBD1 identical over 11 bases. The CDR3 has 15 amino acids. V was pared by 4 bases and J by 8 bases, with 7 bases of the junction left unmatched. Germline V lookup: CDR1 LGHNA, CDR2 YSLEER. The CDR3 DNA reads TGCGCCAGCAGCCGCGGACAGGGGGCGTTCGACATTCAGTACTTC. Its translation is CASSRGQGAFDIQYF.

This clonotype was observed many times. The chain employs TRBV5-1 and TRBJ2-1; TRBD1 matches 7 bases. V shed 7 bases and J 5 bases; nucleotides not matched to a gene: 9. CDR1 and CDR2 (germline): SGHRS, YFSETQ. The length of the CDR3 is 14 residues. The DNA for the CDR3 is TGCGCCAGCGAAAAAGACAGGGTTCACAATGAGCAGTTCTTC. Protein product: CASEKDRVHNEQFF.

This clonotype has a count of ten or more. The CDR3 region is CATNSGGFYEQYV. The CDR3 coding sequence is TGTGCCACCAACAGCGGGGGGTTCTACGAGCAGTACGTC. The chain is built from TRBV6-1 and TRBJ2-7; TRBD2 agrees at 9 bases. Germline V gene data show CDR1 as MNHNS and CDR2 as SASEGT. This CDR3 spans 13 amino acids. With V trimmed by 10 bases and J by 3 bases, 7 bases remained unmatched.

This clonotype was seen a few times. The rearrangement links TRBV4-2 to TRBJ2-5, with D possibly matching TRBD2 (5 bases). Trimming took 3 bases from V and 5 from J, leaving 13 bases between them. CDR1 and CDR2 from the germline V gene are LGHNA and YNFKEQ. CDR3 length: 14 amino acids. CDR3 protein: CASSQEDWAETQYF. The CDR3 nucleotides read TGTGCCAGCAGCCAGGAGGACTGGGCGGAGACCCAGTACTTC.

This clonotype was detected only a few times. The rearrangement links TRBV10-2 to TRBJ2-7; 7 bases map to TRBD2. The CDR3 extends over 12 amino acids. V lost 6 bases to trimming and J lost 7 bases; unmatched junction nucleotides: 6. Germline V gene lookup returns CDR1 WSHSY and CDR2 SAAADI. The CDR3 coding sequence is TGCGCCAGCAGGGAGCGGGGTGGGGAGCAGTACTTC. This gives the protein CASRERGGEQYF.

The V gene is TRBV11-2, the J gene TRBJ2-3; the D gene is possibly TRBD2 (5 bases). Trimming shortened V by 5 bases and J by 6 bases, and 12 bases separated the two germline ends. The CDR3 extends over 13 amino acids. Germline loops: CDR1 SGHAT, CDR2 FQNNGV. Written as DNA, the CDR3 is TGTGCCAGCAGCCAGCCCGGGGTTGATACGCAGTATTTT. Encoded protein: CASSQPGVDTQYF.

The rearrangement uses TRBV5-1 and TRBJ2-7, with D hard to call. Deletions cut 4 bases from V and 2 bases from J, with 13 bases between. Germline V gene sequence: CDR1 SGHRS, CDR2 YFSETQ. This CDR3 is 14 amino acids long. Here the CDR3 DNA reads TGCGCCAGCAGCATCGAGATAGAACCCTACGAGCAGTACTTC. Translated: CASSIEIEPYEQYF.

The sample holds many counts of this clonotype. This chain uses TRBV7-2 with TRBJ2-3; 15 nucleotides agree with TRBD2. The CDR3 is 18 residues long. V trimming: 5 bases; J trimming: 0 bases; junction bases outside the gene matches: 6. The germline CDR1 and CDR2 sequences are SGHTA and FQGNSA. The CDR3 DNA reads as TGTGCCAGCAGCCCAGGGGGACTAGCGGGGGGAAGCACAGATACGCAGTATTTT. Amino acids: CASSPGGLAGGSTDTQYF.

This clonotype was found once. The chain uses TRBV7-8 and TRBJ2-3, with D perhaps matching TRBD2 (6 bases). V was cut by 1 base and J by 0 bases, with 17 bases left in between. The CDR3 runs to 18 residues. CDR1 SGHVS and CDR2 FQNEAQ come from the germline V gene. Written as DNA, the CDR3 is TGTGCCAGCAGCTTAGTTTTGCGCGGGGCCCCTAGCACAGATACGCAGTATTTT. The encoded protein is CASSLVLRGAPSTDTQYF.

This clonotype was seen more than once but under ten times. The chain recombines TRBV20-1 with TRBJ2-3; D possibly uses TRBD1 or TRBD2 (5 bases each). The V gene's germline CDR1 is DFQATT and CDR2 SNEGSKA (reference sequence). V lost 6 bases, J lost 2 bases, and 12 bases lay in between. The CDR3 extends over 13 amino acids. The CDR3 loop reads CSARKGTTDTQYF. The CDR3 DNA sequence: TGCAGTGCGAGGAAGGGGACCACAGATACGCAGTATTTT.

This clonotype was seen ten or more times. This sequence joins TRBV6-6 and TRBJ2-5; 7 bases match TRBD2. The J segment lost 4 bases and the V segment lost 2 bases, leaving 10 bases of the junction unmatched. The CDR3 loop spans 16 amino acids. The V gene's germline CDR1 is MNHNY and CDR2 SVGAGI (reference sequence). The CDR3 DNA is TGTGCCAGCAGTTACGACCAGCGGGGAGGAGGAGAGACCCAGTACTTC. Translating gives CASSYDQRGGGETQYF.

Only a few counts were recorded for this clonotype. The rearrangement uses TRBV20-1 and TRBJ2-1; a weak D match, TRBD2 (6 bases). Per the germline V gene, CDR1 is DFQATT and CDR2 is SNEGSKA (reference sequence). The CDR3 is made up of 14 amino acids. The CDR3 DNA reads as TGCGGGGGGAAACCCGGGACGGCTTACAATGAGCAGTTCTTC. Its protein is CGGKPGTAYNEQFF.

This CDR3 is CATQGASETQYF. For the CDR3, the DNA is TGTGCCACCCAGGGGGCCAGTGAGACCCAGTACTTC. This chain links TRBV7-2 with TRBJ2-5, with 8 nucleotides matching TRBD1. The ends lost 10 bases at V and 5 bases at J; junction bases unmatched: 6. There are 12 residues in the CDR3. Germline-derived CDR1 and CDR2 are SGHTA and FQGNSA.

This clonotype has at least ten counts. CDR3 amino acids: CASSSTGNRHEQYF. For the CDR3, the DNA is TGTGCCAGCAGCTCGACAGGGAATCGGCACGAGCAGTACTTC. The chain employs TRBV11-2 and TRBJ2-7, with 7 bases fitting TRBD1. V shed 4 bases and J 5 bases; nucleotides not matched to a gene: 8. The germline V gene has CDR1 SGHAT and CDR2 FQNNGV. The CDR3 sequence is 14 residues long.

This chain connects TRBV28 to TRBJ1-5; no clear D gene. The germline V gene has CDR1 MDHEN and CDR2 SYDVKM. There are 14 residues in the CDR3. The V gene lost 6 bases and the J gene lost 2 bases, with 11 bases spanning the gap. CDR3 nucleotide sequence: TGTGCCAGCAGACCGGACCGACGCAATCAGCCCCAGCATTTT. As protein: CASRPDRRNQPQHF.

This clonotype turned up a few times. V gene TRBV3-1 combines with J gene TRBJ1-6; no clear D. V lost 3 bases, J lost 9 bases, and 12 bases lay in between. The CDR3 extends over 14 amino acids. Germline V gene sequence: CDR1 LGHDT, CDR2 YNNKEL (reference sequence). CDR3 amino acids: CASSHEAGSSPLHF. In nucleotides, the CDR3 is TGTGCCAGCAGCCATGAAGCAGGTTCTTCACCCCTCCACTTT.

The table lists this clonotype with many counts. The chain carries TRBV9 and TRBJ1-2; no clear D. V dropped 0 bases and J dropped 2 bases, with 8 bases sitting between them. Germline V gene lookup returns CDR1 SGDLS and CDR2 YYNGEE. The CDR3 extends over 14 amino acids. The CDR3 region has the DNA TGTGCCAGCAGCGTAGACGGCAGAAACTATGGCTACACCTTC. Its translation: CASSVDGRNYGYTF.

The sample holds a few counts of this clonotype. The genes are TRBV25-1 and TRBJ2-2, with 7 nucleotides matching TRBD2. The germline V gene has CDR1 MGHDK and CDR2 SYGVNS. V lost 7 bases, J lost 3 bases, and 11 bases stayed unmatched. The CDR3 covers 16 residues. This chain's CDR3 is CASKGLAGRDTGELFF. The DNA for the CDR3 is TGTGCCAGCAAAGGTCTCGCAGGGAGGGACACCGGGGAGCTGTTTTTT.

Many counts were recorded for this clonotype. The genes are TRBV3-1 and TRBJ2-3; TRBD2 agrees at 12 bases. Germline CDR1 is LGHDT and CDR2 is YNNKEL (reference sequence). CDR3 length equals 18 residues. V shed 0 bases and J 2 bases; nucleotides not matched to a gene: 6. CDR3 protein: CASSQDLAGGPITDTQYF. In DNA, the CDR3 is TGTGCCAGCAGCCAAGATCTAGCGGGGGGGCCAATCACAGATACGCAGTATTTT.

The sample holds a few counts of this clonotype. V is TRBV9 and J is TRBJ1-2, with 10 bases aligning to TRBD1. CDR1 is SGDLS and CDR2 is YYNGEE in the germline V gene. The CDR3 sequence is 15 residues long. V trimming: 3 bases; J trimming: 4 bases; junction bases outside the gene matches: 6. The CDR3 DNA reads as TGTGCCAGCAGCGACAGGACAGGGGGGTTCTATGGCTACACCTTC. This translates into CASSDRTGGFYGYTF.

With regard to this clonotype: One base away lies a much larger clone, so this may be a sequencing read error. This rearrangement joins TRBV5-1 to TRBJ2-7; 9 bases are shared with TRBD2. Germline values: CDR1 SGHRS, CDR2 YFSETQ. This CDR3 region has 14 residues. Written as DNA, the CDR3 is TGCGCCAGCAGCGGATCTAGCGGGGCCTACGAGAAGTACTTC. This codes for CASSGSSGAYEKYF.

This clonotype was seen many times. The chain carries TRBV5-6 and TRBJ2-3; 8 bases map to TRBD2. CDR1 is SGHDT and CDR2 is YYEEEE in the germline V gene. This CDR3 has 15 residues. J was trimmed by 3 bases and V by 3 bases; bases with no gene match: 6. DNA for the CDR3: TGTGCCAGCAGCTCTCGGGGGGGCTCGACAGATACGCAGTATTTT. Its translation: CASSSRGGSTDTQYF. Drawing the rest from reference TRBV5-6 and TRBJ2-3, the complete variable domain is DAGVTQSPTHLIKTRGQQVTLRCSPKSGHDTVSWYQQALGQGPQFIFQYYEEEERQRGNFPDRFSGHQFPNYSSELNVNALLLGDSALYLCASSSRGGSTDTQYFGPGTRLTVL.

The rearrangement joins TRBV5-1 to TRBJ2-3; 10 bases agree with TRBD1. Germline V gene lookup returns CDR1 SGHRS and CDR2 YFSETQ. This CDR3 comprises 16 residues. V lost 0 bases and J lost 4; bases outside the gene matches: 5. The CDR3 loop is CASSLGQGAMADTQYF. The CDR3 DNA reads as TGCGCCAGCAGCTTGGGACAGGGGGCCATGGCAGATACGCAGTATTTT.

Many counts were recorded for this clonotype. This chain links TRBV12-3 or TRBV12-4 with TRBJ2-1, with no clear D. Trimming stripped 6 bases from V and 0 bases from J, with 12 bases between. The CDR3 totals 15 residues. Written as DNA, the CDR3 is TGTGCCAGCAGCGGGCTGATAAACTCCTACAATGAGCAGTTCTTC. Residues: CASSGLINSYNEQFF.

The chain uses TRBV7-2 and TRBJ2-5, with D unclear. V gave up 2 bases and J gave up 1 base, with 8 bases separating them. This CDR3 spans 14 amino acids. CDR1 is SGHTA, CDR2 FQGNSA, per germline. Written as DNA, the CDR3 is TGTGCCAGCAGCTTAACAAGGCTCCAAGAGACCCAGTACTTC. This encodes CASSLTRLQETQYF.